This T cell receptor (beta chain) originates from a study of cytomegalovirus exposure and HLA in healthy donors. Germline-derived CDR1 and CDR2 are SNHLY and FYNNEI. Trimming cost V 2 bases and J 7 bases; bases outside gene matches: 3. The CDR3 runs to 14 residues. The PCR had 60 Vbeta and 13 Jbeta primers. The protocol was immunoSEQ multiplex PCR, while the TCRdb copy is restricted to in-frame clones and leaves out a portion. Of over 110,000 clones listed, over 60% are singletons. The study, taken as a whole, reports: Prior analysis indicated that the majority of TCR beta V segments exhibited productivity approximately 90% or approximately 30% of the time.

In the case of this clone: Its target is not known.

This TCR was sampled from a male donor in good health and CMV-seropositive. Input material: PBMCs. The J gene is TRBJ2-2, the V gene TRBV2; 8 bases agree with TRBD2. In DNA form, the CDR3 reads TGTGCCAGCAGTGAACTGCGGGGGGTCGGGGAGCTGTTTTTT. It yields the protein CASSELRGVGELFF.